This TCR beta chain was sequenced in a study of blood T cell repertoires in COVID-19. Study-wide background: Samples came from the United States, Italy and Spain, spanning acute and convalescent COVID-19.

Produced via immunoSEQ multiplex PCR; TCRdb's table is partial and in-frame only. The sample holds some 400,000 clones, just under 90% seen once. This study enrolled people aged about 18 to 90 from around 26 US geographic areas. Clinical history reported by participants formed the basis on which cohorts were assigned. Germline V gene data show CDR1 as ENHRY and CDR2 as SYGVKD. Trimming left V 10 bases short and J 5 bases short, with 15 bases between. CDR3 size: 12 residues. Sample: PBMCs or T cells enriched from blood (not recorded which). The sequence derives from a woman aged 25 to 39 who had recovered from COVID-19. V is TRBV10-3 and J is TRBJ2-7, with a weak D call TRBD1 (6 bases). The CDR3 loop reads CATRQDLDEQYF. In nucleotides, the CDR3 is TGTGCCACGAGACAGGATTTGGACGAGCAGTACTTC.